The rows below give T cell receptor beta chains drawn from one sample of a study of human T cells and chemical hapten exposure. TCRdb reprocessed the RACE reads with MiXCR, giving one entry per CDR3 protein. The table has approximately 44,000 distinct CDR3 sequences, 3.5% to 4.5% seen once. The material sequenced was whole blood. The receptor set was obtained from a human donor in good health. Some clones in this sample may be carry-over from other donors' samples. The CDR3 runs from the conserved cysteine through the conserved F or W. Each record gives: D gene, J gene, V gene, clone size, CDR3 DNA, CDR3 protein. D genes are given only for firm matches. Not all rows give a size; the values are once, few, many and, for expanded clones, a class.

-,TRBJ1-2,TRBV6-5,many,TGTGCCAGCAGTTACCGAGGGGCCAGGGAAGGTTCCTATGGCTACACCTTC,CASSYRGAREGSYGYTF
TRBD2,TRBJ2-2,TRBV7-2,many,TGTGCCAGCAGCTTGACTAGCGGGAGGCCGACGAACACCGGGGAGCTGTTTTTT,CASSLTSGRPTNTGELFF
-,TRBJ2-5,TRBV7-9,few,TGTGCCAGCAGCTTATATCGGGAGTGGGGAGAGACCCAGTACTTC,CASSLYREWGETQYF
-,TRBJ1-1,TRBV29-1,medium-sized,TGCAGCGTTGAAACCGGGAGCAGGGCGGGTGAAGCTTTCTTT,CSVETGSRAGEAFF
-,TRBJ2-7,TRBV28,-,TGTGCCAGCAGTTTACCAAGCCCCCAGGAAGGATCCTACGAGCAGTACTTC,CASSLPSPQEGSYEQYF
TRBD1,TRBJ1-5,TRBV20-1,many,TGCAGCCTATCAGGGACAGGGAGAGGGGGGGCAAATCAGCCCCAGCATTTT,CSLSGTGRGGANQPQHF
-,TRBJ1-1,TRBV6-5,many,TGTGCCAGCAGCCGTACTGTGAACACTGAAGCTTTCTTT,CASSRTVNTEAFF
-,TRBJ2-7,TRBV5-4,medium-sized,TGTGCCAGCAGCTTGGACGGATCCTACGAGCAGTACTTC,CASSLDGSYEQYF
-,TRBJ1-5,TRBV6-6,-,TGTGCCAGCAGTTACCGGGACGGGGATCAGCCCCAGCATTTT,CASSYRDGDQPQHF
TRBD2,TRBJ2-1,TRBV27,many,TGTGCCAGCAGTCTAAGGAGCGGGGCGTACAATGAGCAGTTCTTC,CASSLRSGAYNEQFF
-,TRBJ2-1,TRBV29-1,many,TGCAGCCTTTTTCCGGGACCCCCAGTGACGGAGCAGTTCTTC,CSLFPGPPVTEQFF
TRBD1,TRBJ1-6,TRBV27,many,TGTGCCAGCAGCCTAGCAAGGGAGACAGGGGGGACATCACCCCTCCACTTT,CASSLARETGGTSPLHF
-,TRBJ1-1,TRBV2,-,TGTGCCAGCAGTGAAGACAGGCCGAGGGACACTGAAGCTTTCTTT,CASSEDRPRDTEAFF
TRBD1,TRBJ1-1,TRBV4-1,many,TGCGCCAGCAGCCAGCGAGACAGGGGGCAAACGGAAGCTTTCTTT,CASSQRDRGQTEAFF
-,TRBJ1-5,TRBV4-1,many,TGCGCCAGCAGCCAGATAGGGATGGGGGATTTCCAGCATTTT,CASSQIGMGDFQHF
TRBD1,TRBJ1-1,TRBV29-1,many,TGCAGCGTTAGCGGACAGGGAGCCACTGAAGCTTTCTTT,CSVSGQGATEAFF
-,TRBJ2-3,TRBV28,few,TGTGCCAGCAGTTTGGTAGGGGCAGATACGCAGTATTTT,CASSLVGADTQYF
-,TRBJ1-6,TRBV9,many,TGTGCCAGCAGCTCAACAGGGATCTATAATTCACCCCTCCACTTT,CASSSTGIYNSPLHF
TRBD1,TRBJ1-5,TRBV6-5,-,TGTGCCAGCAGCTCCAAGGGGGCGACGGCCCGGCCCCAGCATTTT,CASSSKGATARPQHF
-,TRBJ2-4,TRBV12-3/TRBV12-4,few,TGTGCCAGCAGACCTGGGACCAAAAACATTCAGTACTTC,CASRPGTKNIQYF
-,TRBJ2-5,TRBV30,-,TGTGCCTGGGAGCCGGGAACACAAGAGACCCAGTACTTC,CAWEPGTQETQYF
TRBD2,TRBJ2-3,TRBV28,few,TGTGCCAGCAGTTTAACATTCCCTAGCGGGAGGACCTATTCTAGCACAGATACGCAGTATTTT,CASSLTFPSGRTYSSTDTQYF
-,TRBJ1-1,TRBV28,many,TGTGCCAGCAGTCCCCCTCGGAACACTGAAGCTTTCTTT,CASSPPRNTEAFF
-,TRBJ1-1,TRBV2,-,TGTGCCAGCAGTGAGAGGGCGTGGAACACTGAAGCTTTCTTT,CASSERAWNTEAFF
-,TRBJ1-5,TRBV2,many,TGTGCCAGCAGTGGTAGGGAGGATCAGCCCCAGCATTTT,CASSGREDQPQHF
TRBD2,TRBJ2-3,TRBV9,-,TGTGCCAGCAGCGTAGCTAGCGGAACGCAGTATTTT,CASSVASGTQYF
-,TRBJ1-2,TRBV27,many,TGTGCCAGCAGTCCTATTTTCCCGGACGGCTACACCTTC,CASSPIFPDGYTF
-,TRBJ2-1,TRBV12-5,many,TGTGCTAGTGGTTTGGTACACGGGAACGGGGGCCTTTACAATGAGCAGTTCTTC,CASGLVHGNGGLYNEQFF
TRBD1,TRBJ1-1,TRBV5-1,-,TGCGCCAGCAGCTTGGACGGGACAGCGAACACTGAAGCTTTCTTT,CASSLDGTANTEAFF
-,TRBJ2-7,TRBV12-3/TRBV12-4,many,TGTGCCAGCAGTACCGTCGGGGGTCCCCACGAGCAGTACTTC,CASSTVGGPHEQYF
TRBD1,TRBJ2-7,TRBV10-3,few,TGTGCCATCAGTGAGAGGACAGGGAACTCCTACGAGCAGTACTTC,CAISERTGNSYEQYF
-,TRBJ2-5,TRBV30,-,TGTGCCTGGATGGGGGCTAAAGAGACCCAGTACTTC,CAWMGAKETQYF
TRBD2,TRBJ2-2,TRBV20-1,few,TGCAGTGCTAGAGATTCGGGCCTAGCGGGAGGGGAGCTGTTTTTT,CSARDSGLAGGELFF
-,TRBJ1-6,TRBV5-1,few,TGCGCCAGCAGCTCCTACAGCGCCGCGGATTCACCCCTCCACTTT,CASSSYSAADSPLHF
-,TRBJ2-7,TRBV6-5,many,TGTGCCAGCAGTTACAGTTACAGCTCCTACGAGCAGTACTTC,CASSYSYSSYEQYF
-,TRBJ2-7,TRBV5-1,-,TGCGCCAGCAGCTTGCGGCTAGACGCCTACGAGCAGTACTTC,CASSLRLDAYEQYF
TRBD2,TRBJ2-3,TRBV6-2/TRBV6-3,few,TGTGCCAGCAGTTTCCCGCGTCGGAGCGGGAGGGCCCTGGATACGCAGTATTTT,CASSFPRRSGRALDTQYF
-,TRBJ1-5,TRBV2,many,TGTGCCACCGAGCCGGGGCCAGGGGGCAATCAGCCCCAGCATTTT,CATEPGPGGNQPQHF
TRBD1,TRBJ1-2,TRBV30,few,TGTGCCTGGCAACAAAGGGGGCGGGAGCATGGCTACACCTTC,CAWQQRGREHGYTF
-,TRBJ1-1,TRBV2,many,TGTGCCAGCAGTGTGGGCTCTGAAGCTTTCTTT,CASSVGSEAFF
-,TRBJ1-1,TRBV6-1,many,TGTGCCAGCAGTGTTTCACAGGGGAACACTGAAGCTTTCTTT,CASSVSQGNTEAFF
-,TRBJ2-1,TRBV12-3/TRBV12-4,few,TGTGCCAGCCAAGTAGGGGGGAATGAGCAGTTCTTC,CASQVGGNEQFF
-,TRBJ2-4,TRBV3-1,many,TGTGCCAGCAGCCAAGAAGGAACGGGAGCCAAAAACATTCAGTACTTC,CASSQEGTGAKNIQYF
TRBD2,TRBJ2-7,TRBV30,-,TGTGCCTGGTCAATAGCGGGGGCCTACGAGCAGTACTTC,CAWSIAGAYEQYF
-,TRBJ1-1,TRBV4-2,few,TGTGCCAGCAGCCAAGATCCGAGGGGCTCCCCCAGTGAAGCTTTCTTT,CASSQDPRGSPSEAFF
TRBD2,TRBJ2-7,TRBV27,many,TGTGCCAGCAGTCCCCTGGGACTAGCGGGAATCAAGAACGAGCAGTACTTC,CASSPLGLAGIKNEQYF
-,TRBJ1-2,TRBV6-5,few,TGTGCCAGCAGTTATGAAGGCGCAACAGATATCTATGGCTACACCTTC,CASSYEGATDIYGYTF
-,TRBJ1-1,TRBV6-5,many,TGTGCCAGCAGTTACCAGGGGATCTCCACTGAAGCTTTCTTT,CASSYQGISTEAFF
TRBD2,TRBJ2-7,TRBV20-1,many,TGCAGTGCTCATATCCCCACTAGCGTCGAGCAGTACTTC,CSAHIPTSVEQYF
-,TRBJ2-2,TRBV7-9,-,TGTGCCAGCAGCTCAATTAACACCGGGGAGCTGTTTTTT,CASSSINTGELFF
-,TRBJ2-7,TRBV6-5,many,TGTGCCAGCAGCCGGGACGGGCAGACCTACGAGCAGTACTTC,CASSRDGQTYEQYF
-,TRBJ1-1,TRBV20-1,many,TGCAGTGCTAGAGGAAGGAATCCCACTGAAGCTTTCTTT,CSARGRNPTEAFF
-,TRBJ1-6,TRBV18,many,TGTGCCAGCTCACCACAGGGGTCGAATTCACCCCTCCACTTT,CASSPQGSNSPLHF
TRBD2,TRBJ2-7,TRBV7-2,many,TGTGCCAGCGCTCTAGCGGGAGTTAACGAGCAGTACTTC,CASALAGVNEQYF
-,TRBJ2-5,TRBV28,many,TGTGCCAGCAGTTTTGAGACCCCAGAGACCCAGTACTTC,CASSFETPETQYF
-,TRBJ2-7,TRBV27,many,TGTGCCAGCAGTTGGGGGGCGCAGTACGAGCAGTACTTC,CASSWGAQYEQYF